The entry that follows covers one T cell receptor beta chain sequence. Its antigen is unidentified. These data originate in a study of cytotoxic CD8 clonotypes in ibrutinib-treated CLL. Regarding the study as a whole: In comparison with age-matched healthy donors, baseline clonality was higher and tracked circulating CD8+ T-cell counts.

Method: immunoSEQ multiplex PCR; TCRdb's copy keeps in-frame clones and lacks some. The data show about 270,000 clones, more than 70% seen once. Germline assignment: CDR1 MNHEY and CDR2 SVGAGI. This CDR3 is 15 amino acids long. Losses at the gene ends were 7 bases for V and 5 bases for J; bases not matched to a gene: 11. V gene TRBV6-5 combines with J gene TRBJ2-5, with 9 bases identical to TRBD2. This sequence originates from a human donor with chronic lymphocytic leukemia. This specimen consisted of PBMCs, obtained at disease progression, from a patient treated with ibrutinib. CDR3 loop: CASTLGASGDETQYF. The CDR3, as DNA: TGTGCCAGCACCCTCGGGGCTAGCGGGGATGAGACCCAGTACTTC.